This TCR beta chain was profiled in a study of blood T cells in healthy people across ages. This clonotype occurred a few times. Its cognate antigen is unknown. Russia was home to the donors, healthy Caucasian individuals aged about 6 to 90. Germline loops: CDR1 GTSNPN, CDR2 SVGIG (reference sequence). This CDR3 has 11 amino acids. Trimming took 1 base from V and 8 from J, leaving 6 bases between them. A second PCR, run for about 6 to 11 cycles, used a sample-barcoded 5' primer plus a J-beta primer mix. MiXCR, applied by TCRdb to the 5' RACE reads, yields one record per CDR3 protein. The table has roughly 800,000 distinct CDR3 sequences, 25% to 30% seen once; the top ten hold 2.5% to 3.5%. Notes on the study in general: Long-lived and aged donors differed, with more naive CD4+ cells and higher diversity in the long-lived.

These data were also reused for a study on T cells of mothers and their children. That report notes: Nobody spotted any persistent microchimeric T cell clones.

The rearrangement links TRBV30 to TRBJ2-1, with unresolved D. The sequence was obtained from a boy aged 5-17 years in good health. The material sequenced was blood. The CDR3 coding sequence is TGTGCCTGGAGTGCGGGTGATGAGCAGTTCTTC. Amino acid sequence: CAWSAGDEQFF.